What follows are 15 T cell receptor beta chains derived from one specimen sequenced in a study of CD8+ T cells in alopecia areata. Treatment defined: oral pan-JAK inhibitor, 5-10 mg twice daily. RNA extraction and reverse transcription yielded cDNA as sequencing template. Clones were read by immunoSEQ multiplex PCR, and TCRdb kept only the in-frame ones, dropping some. Of roughly 200,000 clones in the sample, around half are singletons; the top ten hold under 14%. The input for sequencing was CD8+ T cells sorted from blood, taken at week 24, from a patient treated with tofacitinib. The receptor source for this set is a human donor with alopecia areata.

The gene calls are TRBV11-2 and TRBJ1-1; possibly TRBD1 for D (5 bases). The germline gives CDR1 SGHAT, CDR2 FQNNGV. Trimming removed 5 bases from V and 1 base from J, with 11 bases in between. This CDR3 has 14 residues. CDR3 sequence: CASSPRQWNTEAFF. The CDR3 region has the DNA TGTGCCAGCAGCCCAAGACAGTGGAACACTGAAGCTTTCTTT.

With regard to this clone: A read error may account for a junction end that differs from germline. The chain uses TRBV30 and TRBJ2-1; TRBD1 is a possible D gene (6 bases). Germline CDR1 is GTSNPN and CDR2 is SVGIG (reference sequence). The CDR3 has 15 amino acids. The CDR3 DNA reads TGTGTCTGGAGTTTGGGGACACGGTCCTACAATGAGCAGTTCTTC. Its translation: CVWSLGTRSYNEQFF.

The CDR3 protein is CASSQVVTSYGYTF. The CDR3 coding sequence is TGCGCCAGCAGCCAAGTAGTTACTTCCTATGGCTACACCTTC. The chain links TRBV4-1 to TRBJ1-2; D call uncertain. Germline values: CDR1 MGHRA, CDR2 YSYEKL. The CDR3 totals 14 residues. With 1 base removed from V and 4 bases from J, the gap between germline ends came to 10 bases.

V usage is TRBV7-9 and J usage is TRBJ2-1; no reliable D call. With 5 bases removed from V and 8 bases from J, the gap between germline ends came to 16 bases. Germline V lookup: CDR1 SEHNR, CDR2 FQNEAQ (reference sequence). The CDR3 extends over 14 amino acids. The CDR3 here is CASSPTSREDEQFF. CDR3 sequence (DNA): TGTGCCAGCAGCCCCACGTCTCGTGAGGATGAGCAGTTCTTC.

J is TRBJ2-3 and V is TRBV9; the match to TRBD2 covers 9 bases. The CDR3 has 15 residues. Germline V lookup: CDR1 SGDLS, CDR2 YYNGEE. V shed 5 bases and J 0 bases; nucleotides not matched to a gene: 4. The chain's CDR3 is CASRPSGTSTDTQYF. In DNA, the CDR3 is TGTGCCAGCAGGCCTAGCGGGACTAGCACAGATACGCAGTATTTT. The whole variable domain, filled in from reference TRBV9 and TRBJ2-3, reads DSGVTQTPKHLITATGQRVTLRCSPRSGDLSVYWYQQSLDQGLQFLIQYYNGEERAKGNILERFSAQQFPDLHSELNLSSLELGDSALYFCASRPSGTSTDTQYFGPGTRLTVL.

The chain recombines TRBV13 with TRBJ1-2; D is perhaps TRBD1 (6 bases). From germline, CDR1 is PRHDT and CDR2 FYEKMQ (reference sequence). V dropped 5 bases and J dropped 11 bases, with 15 bases sitting between them. CDR3 length: 12 residues. CDR3 sequence: CASSAGTRGYTF. In nucleotides, the CDR3 is TGTGCCAGCAGCGCCGGGACAAGGGGTTACACCTTC.

The chain recombines TRBV7-9 with TRBJ2-7; perhaps D is TRBD1 or TRBD2 (6 bases each). The CDR3 has 11 amino acids. Germline-derived CDR1 and CDR2 are SEHNR and FQNEAQ (reference sequence). V lost 8 bases and J lost 6, with 11 bases in between. CDR3 DNA: TGTGCCAGCTCTGGGGGGCGCGAGCAGTACTTC. Its protein product is CASSGGREQYF.

This clone came up a few times. This rearrangement joins TRBV29-1 to TRBJ1-1, with a tentative D call TRBD1 (6 bases). Germline CDR1 reads SQVTM; CDR2 reads ANQGSEA. Trimming removed 6 bases at V and 1 base at J, with 9 bases between. The CDR3 loop spans 12 amino acids. The CDR3 region is CSVHRENTEAFF. As DNA, the CDR3 is TGCAGCGTACACAGGGAGAACACTGAAGCTTTCTTT.

The chain is built from TRBV11-2 and TRBJ2-2; TRBD1 agrees at 7 bases. The junction had 9 bases not matched to a gene; V was cut back by 4 bases and J by 4 bases. The CDR3 contains 16 residues. Germline CDR1 and CDR2: SGHAT and FQNNGV. The CDR3 here is CASSWRQGGRTGELFF. CDR3 nucleotides: TGTGCCAGCAGCTGGCGACAGGGTGGACGCACCGGGGAGCTGTTTTTT.

This clone was recorded a few times. The CDR3 bases are TGCAGCGTTGTAGAGGGAGAAGAGACCCAGTACTTC. The encoded protein is CSVVEGEETQYF. This chain joins TRBV29-1 and TRBJ2-5; D perhaps matches TRBD2 (5 bases). The V end was cut by 4 bases, the J end by 3 bases, with 9 bases between. CDR3 length: 12 residues. CDR1 SQVTM and CDR2 ANQGSEA come from the germline V gene.

This clone has only a few counts. The chain combines TRBV11-2 with TRBJ1-6; D uncertain. This CDR3 has 16 residues. Germline loops: CDR1 SGHAT, CDR2 FQNNGV. Trimming stripped 0 bases from V and 10 bases from J, with 16 bases between. CDR3 nucleotides: TGTGCCAGCAGCTTAGATCCTAAAGGTTTTCAGTCACCCCTCCACTTT. This gives the protein CASSLDPKGFQSPLHF.

The chain combines TRBV6-6 with TRBJ1-1; D gene uncertain. Germline loops: CDR1 MNHNY, CDR2 SVGAGI (reference sequence). The CDR3 covers 11 residues. Deletions cut 6 bases from V and 8 bases from J, with 10 bases between. The CDR3, as DNA: TGTGCCAGCAGCACTAAGGGAGAAGCTTTCTTT. The encoded protein is CASSTKGEAFF.

This sequence joins TRBV21-1 and TRBJ1-1; the table gives TRBD1 as D, unverified against the DNA. TRBV21-1 is assigned pseudogene status. This CDR3 is 14 amino acids long. CDR3 in DNA: TGTGCCAGCAGCAAAGGACAGGGGAACACTGAAGCTTTCTTT. It translates to CASSKGQGNTEAFF.

The V gene is TRBV9, the J gene TRBJ1-1; D remains ambiguous. The V gene lost 3 bases and the J gene lost 6 bases, with 0 bases spanning the gap. Germline lookup yields CDR1 SGDLS and CDR2 YYNGEE. The CDR3 spans 9 residues. CDR3 DNA sequence: TGTGCCAGCAGCGCTGAAGCTTTCTTT. It encodes CASSAEAFF.

This clone was picked up a small number of times. The chain employs TRBV5-1 and TRBJ2-7; 11 bases line up with TRBD2. With 3 bases clipped from V and 2 bases from J, the junction kept 4 bases outside the gene matches. The length of the CDR3 is 15 residues. The germline V gene has CDR1 SGHRS and CDR2 YFSETQ. The CDR3 nucleotides read TGCGCCAGCAGCTATAGCGGGGGGGCAACCTACGAGCAGTACTTC. This translates into CASSYSGGATYEQYF.